This TCR beta chain comes out of a study of cytomegalovirus exposure and HLA in healthy donors. Whole-study findings and limits: 87-base-pair reads could not separate some V segments, including TRBV6-2 and TRBV6-3. Productive rates of about 90% or about 30% were seen for most TCR beta V segments in an earlier analysis. Analyzed later, association rates of TCRs varied across HLA loci, with DRB1 most and HLA-C fewest.

Whereas donors were nominally healthy upon sampling, unrecorded immune exposures were probable. From germline, CDR1 is MNHNS and CDR2 SASEGT. The CDR3 is made up of 12 amino acids. Trimming took 5 bases from V and 7 from J, leaving 9 bases between them. In the PCR, 60 Vbeta and 13 Jbeta primers were used. TCRdb's table, derived via immunoSEQ multiplex PCR, lists solely in-frame clones and lacks some. The sample yields about 210,000 clones, around 78% seen once. Regarding this clone: Its antigen is unknown.

The specimen was PBMCs. This clonotype originated in a woman under 40 in good health and CMV-seropositive. The chain employs TRBV6-1 and TRBJ1-3, with D hard to call. CDR3 in amino acids: CASSWALNTIYF. DNA of the CDR3: TGTGCCAGCAGTTGGGCATTGAACACCATATATTTT.